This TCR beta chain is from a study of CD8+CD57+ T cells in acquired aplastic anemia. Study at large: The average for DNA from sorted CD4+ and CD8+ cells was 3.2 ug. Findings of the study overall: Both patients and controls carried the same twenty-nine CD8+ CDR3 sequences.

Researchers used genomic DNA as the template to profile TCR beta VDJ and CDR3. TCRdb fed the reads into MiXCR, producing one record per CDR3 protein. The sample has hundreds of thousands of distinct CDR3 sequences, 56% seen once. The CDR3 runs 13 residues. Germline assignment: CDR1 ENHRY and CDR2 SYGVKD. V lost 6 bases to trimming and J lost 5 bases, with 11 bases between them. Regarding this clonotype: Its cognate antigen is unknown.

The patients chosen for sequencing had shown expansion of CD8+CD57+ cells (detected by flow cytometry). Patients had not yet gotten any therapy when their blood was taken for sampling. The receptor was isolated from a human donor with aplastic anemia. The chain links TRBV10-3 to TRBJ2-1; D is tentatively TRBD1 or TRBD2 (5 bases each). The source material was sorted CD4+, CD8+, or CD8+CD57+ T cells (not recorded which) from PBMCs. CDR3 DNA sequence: TGTGCCATCAGACCACAGGAGGACAATGAGCAGTTCTTC. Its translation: CAIRPQEDNEQFF.